A single sample is the source of the 20 T cell receptor beta chains below, sequenced in a study of blood T cell repertoires in COVID-19. Some clones are missing from TCRdb's copy, which holds only in-frame ones; the method was immunoSEQ multiplex PCR. The profile shows around 91,000 clones, 79% of them singletons. Sequenced sample: peripheral blood. All receptors derive from a woman older than 75 with active or convalescent COVID-19.

The chain couples TRBV29-1 to TRBJ1-4; D is uncertain. CDR1 is SQVTM and CDR2 is ANQGSEA in the germline V gene. The CDR3 totals 13 residues. Trimming removed 2 bases from V and 8 bases from J, with 12 bases in between. The CDR3 sequence: CSVESPFEEKLFF. CDR3 coding DNA: TGCAGCGTTGAAAGCCCCTTTGAGGAAAAACTGTTTTTT.

The chain recombines TRBV27 with TRBJ2-7; 13 positions agree with TRBD2. CDR1 and CDR2 from the germline V gene are MNHEY and SMNVEV (reference sequence). V dropped 4 bases and J dropped 7; count of bases not matched to a gene: 7. The CDR3 contains 15 residues. CDR3 region: CASSSRTSGRVEQYF. The CDR3 DNA sequence: TGTGCCAGCAGTTCCCGGACTAGCGGGAGAGTTGAGCAGTACTTC.

As concerns this clone: An end of the junction differs from the germline gene, which may be a read error. CDR3 region: CASSLAPGTSNEQFF. For the CDR3, the DNA is TGTGCCAGCAGCTTGGCTCCTGGGACTAGCAATGAGCAGTTCTTC. This chain links TRBV5-1 with TRBJ2-1; 8 bases are shared with TRBD2. The CDR3 has 15 amino acids. Germline loops: CDR1 SGHRS, CDR2 YFSETQ.

This chain links TRBV4-3 with TRBJ1-1; 11 positions match TRBD1. The V gene end was trimmed by 1 base and the J gene end by 5 bases; junction bases not matched to a gene: 3. CDR3 length equals 15 residues. Germline V gives CDR1 LGHNA, CDR2 YSLEER. The CDR3 DNA is TGCGCCAGCAGCCAAGTGGGGACAGGGGGGACTGAAGCTTTCTTT. As protein: CASSQVGTGGTEAFF.

The gene calls are TRBV7-7 and TRBJ2-1; D possibly corresponds to TRBD2 (5 bases). This CDR3 has 15 amino acids. V was clipped by 2 bases and J by 2 bases, with 10 bases between them. From germline, CDR1 is SSHAT and CDR2 FNYEAQ (reference sequence). In nucleotides, the CDR3 is TGTGCCAGCAGCTTAAGGGTAGCGACCTACAATGAGCAGTTCTTC. Protein sequence: CASSLRVATYNEQFF.

CDR3 DNA: TGTGCCAGCAGTTACCAGGTACGGGGAGATGGGCAGTTCTTC. This sequence encodes CASSYQVRGDGQFF. The chain has TRBV6-5 and TRBJ2-1; perhaps TRBD2 as D (5 bases). V was clipped by 2 bases and J by 12 bases, with 17 bases between them. This CDR3 is 14 amino acids long. Germline lookup yields CDR1 MNHEY and CDR2 SVGAGI.

This chain links TRBV28 with TRBJ1-3; D is unresolved. This CDR3 comprises 15 residues. The ends were cut back, 5 bases at V and 8 bases at J, with 19 bases in the middle. Germline loops: CDR1 MDHEN, CDR2 SYDVKM. CDR3 nucleotides: TGTGCCAGCAGTGCATCCGGGGTTACAACGGACACCATATATTTT. This gives the protein CASSASGVTTDTIYF.

This clone has only one observation. This chain uses TRBV5-4 with TRBJ2-7; D is unresolved. The V gene lost 1 base and the J gene lost 3 bases, with 11 bases spanning the gap. Germline values: CDR1 SGHNT, CDR2 YYREEE (reference sequence). This CDR3 spans 14 amino acids. CDR3 region: CASSLTTESYEQYF. DNA of the CDR3: TGTGCCAGCAGCTTGACTACTGAGAGCTACGAGCAGTACTTC. Supplemented by reference TRBV5-4 and TRBJ2-7, the full variable domain reads ETGVTQSPTHLIKTRGQQVTLRCSSQSGHNTVSWYQQALGQGPQFIFQYYREEENGRGNFPPRFSGLQFPNYSSELNVNALELDDSALYLCASSLTTESYEQYFGPGTRLTVT.

This chain links TRBV7-2 with TRBJ2-7, with TRBD2 matching 8 bases. V dropped 4 bases and J dropped 9; count of bases not matched to a gene: 5. The CDR3 consists of 12 residues. Germline-derived CDR1 and CDR2 are SGHTA and FQGNSA. The chain's CDR3 is CASSSREGVQYF. CDR3 sequence (DNA): TGTGCCAGCAGCTCCCGGGAGGGGGTGCAGTACTTC.

This chain connects TRBV18 to TRBJ1-1; a weak D match, TRBD1 (5 bases). The germline V gene encodes CDR1 KGHSH and CDR2 LQKENI. The V gene lost 2 bases and the J gene lost 3 bases, with 13 bases spanning the gap. This CDR3 is 15 amino acids long. This CDR3 reads CASSPTDAGDTEAFF. The CDR3 DNA reads TGTGCCAGCTCACCAACCGACGCGGGGGACACTGAAGCTTTCTTT.

The rearrangement joins TRBV5-3 to TRBJ1-3; D remains unclear. TRBV5-3 is an ORF; its function is uncertain. The CDR3 runs to 17 residues. V was trimmed by 1 base and J by 0 bases, leaving 14 bases between them. The CDR3 bases are TGTGCCAGAAGCTTGTTACACCAACCCCTCTCTGGAAACACCATATATTTT. It translates to CARSLLHQPLSGNTIYF.

This chain links TRBV6-6 with TRBJ2-7; TRBD1 agrees at 7 bases. This CDR3 has 14 residues. Germline-derived CDR1 and CDR2 are MNHNY and SVGAGI (reference sequence). J was trimmed by 0 bases and V by 6 bases; bases with no gene match: 5. The CDR3 DNA follows: TGTGCCAGCAGCACGACAGGGAGCTCCTACGAGCAGTACTTC. The encoded protein is CASSTTGSSYEQYF.

This rearrangement joins TRBV6-6 to TRBJ2-1, with 8 bases aligning to TRBD2. V lost 4 bases and J lost 4; bases outside the gene matches: 6. Germline V gene lookup returns CDR1 MNHNY and CDR2 SVGAGI (reference sequence). CDR3 length equals 15 residues. CDR3 DNA sequence: TGTGCCAGCAGTTTTGAGCGGGAGAAGTACAATGAGCAGTTCTTC. Amino acid sequence: CASSFEREKYNEQFF.

The chain links TRBV9 to TRBJ2-1, with TRBD2 matching over 7 bases. Germline values: CDR1 SGDLS, CDR2 YYNGEE. V lost 1 base, J lost 7 bases, and 14 bases stayed unmatched. The CDR3 runs 17 residues. CDR3 sequence reads: CASSVTFNRGSENEQFF. In nucleotides, the CDR3 is TGTGCCAGCAGCGTAACTTTCAACCGCGGGAGTGAGAATGAGCAGTTCTTC.

J is TRBJ2-1 and V is TRBV2, with 8 bases matching TRBD1. Germline V gene lookup returns CDR1 SNHLY and CDR2 FYNNEI. V lost 6 bases to trimming and J lost 9 bases; unmatched junction nucleotides: 4. CDR3 length equals 12 residues. The DNA for the CDR3 is TGTGCCAGCAGCGGGACAGGAGGTGAGCAGTTCTTC. Residues: CASSGTGGEQFF.

V usage is TRBV4-1 and J usage is TRBJ2-5; no firm D call. Per germline, CDR1 MGHRA and CDR2 YSYEKL. The CDR3 covers 14 residues. V gave up 1 base and J gave up 1 base, with 7 bases separating them. The chain's CDR3 is CASSQAYPQETQYF. The CDR3 bases are TGCGCCAGCAGCCAAGCCTACCCCCAAGAGACCCAGTACTTC.

The rearrangement uses TRBV29-1 and TRBJ2-7, with D possibly matching TRBD2 (5 bases). From germline, CDR1 is SQVTM and CDR2 ANQGSEA. The CDR3 runs to 13 residues. Trimming removed 5 bases from V and 1 base from J, with 12 bases in between. CDR3 protein: CSVSRGPSYEQYF. Here the CDR3 DNA reads TGCAGCGTTTCCAGAGGGCCTTCCTACGAGCAGTACTTC.

J is TRBJ1-2 and V is TRBV6-1, with 9 bases identical to TRBD1. Trimming took 2 bases from V and 5 from J; bases not matched to a gene: 9. This CDR3 is built from 16 residues. The germline V gene has CDR1 MNHNS and CDR2 SASEGT. The DNA for the CDR3 is TGTGCCAGCAGTGAAAGGACAGGGGACGTAGTTTATGGCTACACCTTC. As protein: CASSERTGDVVYGYTF.

The CDR3 region is CASSPGQGQAKTQYF. Written as DNA, the CDR3 is TGTGCCAGCAGCCCTGGACAGGGGCAAGCAAAGACCCAGTACTTC. V gene TRBV7-6 combines with J gene TRBJ2-5, with 9 nucleotides matching TRBD1. The germline CDR1 and CDR2 sequences are SGHVS and FNYEAQ. V shed 5 bases and J 6 bases; nucleotides not matched to a gene: 10. This CDR3 region has 15 residues.

This clone was observed a single time. The rearrangement uses TRBV27 and TRBJ2-7, with D possibly TRBD2 on 5 matching bases. The germline V gene encodes CDR1 MNHEY and CDR2 SMNVEV (reference sequence). Trimming pared 3 bases from V and 4 bases from J, leaving 13 bases between. The CDR3 sequence is 14 residues long. The CDR3: CASSFSLGGYEQYF. The CDR3 DNA follows: TGTGCCAGCAGTTTCAGTTTAGGAGGATACGAGCAGTACTTC.